This TCR beta chain appears in the sequencing data of a study of response to subunit inactivated influenza vaccine. V lost 0 bases to trimming and J lost 0 bases, with 9 bases between them. The germline CDR1 and CDR2 sequences are SGDLS and YYNGEE. The CDR3 is made up of 15 amino acids. In this sample, this clonotype turned up a few times. Its antigen remains unidentified. Study results and limitations: Authors suggested seasonal influenza vaccinations each recruit few new T cells.

TCRdb fed the RT-PCR reads into MiXCR, producing one record per CDR3 protein. The table includes 400,000 to 550,000 distinct CDR3 sequences, roughly 23% detected once. This clonotype was sampled from a man aged 50 to 60 who received an inactivated influenza vaccine. The sequencing used CD4+ T cells sorted from PBMCs, collected roughly 5 days after vaccination. The chain has TRBV9 and TRBJ2-5; no clear D. Here the CDR3 DNA reads TGTGCCAGCAGCGTAGGGCCGCGGAACCAAGAGACCCAGTACTTC. Encoded protein: CASSVGPRNQETQYF.